The 31 T cell receptor beta chains presented below share a single source sample, sequenced in a study of radiation and T cells in renal cell carcinoma. As to time point: baseline pretreatment blood. The sample's treatment: 15 Gy SBRT to primary tumor, nephrectomy 4 weeks later. Produced via immunoSEQ multiplex PCR; TCRdb's table is partial and in-frame only. Of 130,000 or so clones in the sample, less than 90% were seen once. The sequencing used blood, collected from a patient whose treatment included radiotherapy and nephrectomy. These TCRs come from a woman aged 50 to 60 with renal cell carcinoma.

This chain links TRBV27 with TRBJ2-2; the D is unclear. The CDR3 runs to 13 residues. Germline CDR1 is MNHEY and CDR2 is SMNVEV (reference sequence). V was pared by 0 bases and J by 3 bases, with 2 bases between. CDR3 nucleotides: TGTGCCAGCAGTTTATCCTACACCGGGGAGCTGTTTTTT. Protein sequence: CASSLSYTGELFF.

The CDR3 loop reads CAWDRGPYEQYF. The CDR3, as DNA: TGTGCCTGGGACCGGGGCCCCTACGAGCAGTACTTC. The V and J genes are TRBV30 and TRBJ2-7, with D perhaps assigned TRBD1 or TRBD2 (5 bases each). This CDR3 is 12 amino acids long. Looked up from germline, CDR1 is GTSNPN and CDR2 is SVGIG (reference sequence). V was pared by 5 bases and J by 2 bases, with 10 bases between. Looking up the rest from reference TRBV30 and TRBJ2-7 gives the full variable domain: SQTIHQWPATLVQPVGSPLSLECTVEGTSNPNLYWYRQAAGRGLQLLFYSVGIGQISSEVPQNLSASRPQDRQFILSSKKLLLSDSGFYLCAWDRGPYEQYFGPGTRLTVT.

This chain joins TRBV6-1 and TRBJ1-5, with D perhaps matching TRBD1 (5 bases). Germline-derived CDR1 and CDR2 are MNHNS and SASEGT. V lost 4 bases, J lost 4 bases, and 8 bases lay in between. The CDR3 is 13 residues long. The CDR3 region has the DNA TGTGCCAGCAGTGCAGGGATTAATCAGCCCCAGCATTTT. This sequence encodes CASSAGINQPQHF.

The chain joins TRBV15 to TRBJ1-4, with TRBD1 matching over 10 bases. The CDR3 covers 16 residues. The ends lost 2 bases at V and 7 bases at J; junction bases unmatched: 7. Germline V gives CDR1 LNHNV, CDR2 YYDKDF (reference sequence). CDR3 in DNA: TGTGCCACCAGCAGATCGCCGACAGGGGGCCTTGAAAAACTGTTTTTT. It yields the protein CATSRSPTGGLEKLFF. The full variable domain, with the rest looked up from reference TRBV15 and TRBJ1-4, is DAMVIQNPRYQVTQFGKPVTLSCSQTLNHNVMYWYQQKSSQAPKLLFHYYDKDFNNEADTPDNFQSRRPNTSFCFLDIRSPGLGDTAMYLCATSRSPTGGLEKLFFGSGTQLSVL.

The chain has TRBV2 and TRBJ1-1; 9 nucleotides agree with TRBD1. Germline V gene sequence: CDR1 SNHLY, CDR2 FYNNEI. The CDR3 loop spans 14 amino acids. J gave up 5 bases and V 6 bases, and 7 bases lay outside the gene matches. CDR3: CASRQGARGTEAFF. The CDR3 region has the DNA TGTGCCAGCAGACAGGGGGCGCGTGGAACTGAAGCTTTCTTT.

The chain combines TRBV30 with TRBJ2-3; 10 positions match TRBD2. CDR3 length equals 14 residues. The ends lost 8 bases at V and 6 bases at J; junction bases unmatched: 11. CDR1 and CDR2 from the germline V gene are GTSNPN and SVGIG (reference sequence). The CDR3 DNA follows: TGTGCCATACAACTAGCGGGGTTAGGGGATACGCAGTATTTT. It translates to CAIQLAGLGDTQYF.

The chain uses TRBV5-6 and TRBJ2-7; a possible D gene is TRBD1 (6 bases). Germline V lookup: CDR1 SGHDT, CDR2 YYEEEE. The CDR3 totals 15 residues. V lost 1 base and J 2 bases, leaving 13 bases between the germline ends. In DNA, the CDR3 is TGTGCCAGCAGCTTGTATGGGGGCATCACCTACGAGCAGTACTTC. Amino acids: CASSLYGGITYEQYF.

The chain couples TRBV5-1 to TRBJ2-3; D unresolved. The CDR3 covers 13 residues. V gave up 4 bases and J gave up 2 bases, with 8 bases separating them. Germline-derived CDR1 and CDR2 are SGHRS and YFSETQ. CDR3: CASSIEITDTQYF. The CDR3 DNA follows: TGCGCCAGCAGCATCGAGATCACAGATACGCAGTATTTT. The entire variable domain, with the rest obtained from reference TRBV5-1 and TRBJ2-3, is as follows: KAGVTQTPRYLIKTRGQQVTLSCSPISGHRSVSWYQQTPGQGLQFLFEYFSETQRNKGNFPGRFSGRQFSNSRSEMNVSTLELGDSALYLCASSIEITDTQYFGPGTRLTVL.

The chain is built from TRBV29-1 and TRBJ1-2, with D maybe TRBD1 (5 bases). Germline CDR1 is SQVTM and CDR2 is ANQGSEA. This CDR3 region has 14 residues. V was trimmed by 0 bases and J by 6 bases, leaving 14 bases between them. The CDR3 here is CSVEDWGRVDGYTF. CDR3 coding DNA: TGCAGCGTTGAAGACTGGGGCAGGGTGGATGGCTACACCTTC.

The CDR3 nucleotides read TGCGCCAGCAGCACCTTAGCGGGAGGGCAAGATACGCAGTATTTT. This gives the protein CASSTLAGGQDTQYF. The chain is built from TRBV5-1 and TRBJ2-3, with 11 bases fitting TRBD2. Per the germline V gene, CDR1 is SGHRS and CDR2 is YFSETQ. CDR3 length: 15 residues. The J segment lost 5 bases and the V segment lost 4 bases, leaving 6 bases of the junction unmatched.

The chain carries TRBV18 and TRBJ2-1, with 8 bases aligning to TRBD2. The length of the CDR3 is 15 residues. Per the germline V gene, CDR1 is KGHSH and CDR2 is LQKENI. With V trimmed by 4 bases and J by 4 bases, 6 bases remained unmatched. This CDR3 reads CASSHTSGGYNEQFF. As DNA, the CDR3 is TGTGCCAGCTCACATACTAGCGGAGGGTACAATGAGCAGTTCTTC.

This chain links TRBV14 with TRBJ1-2; 12 bases line up with TRBD1. Per the germline V gene, CDR1 is SGHDN and CDR2 is FVKESK. The J segment lost 4 bases and the V segment lost 6 bases, leaving 9 bases of the junction unmatched. The CDR3 runs 16 residues. The CDR3 nucleotides are TGTGCCAGCAGTACCGGGACAGGGGGCGCTGGCTATGGCTACACCTTC. It codes for CASSTGTGGAGYGYTF. The complete variable domain, with remaining parts taken from reference TRBV14 and TRBJ1-2, reads EAGVTQFPSHSVIEKGQTVTLRCDPISGHDNLYWYRRVMGKEIKFLLHFVKESKQDESGMPNNRFLAERTGGTYSTLKVQPAELEDSGVYFCASSTGTGGAGYGYTFGSGTRLTVV.

J is TRBJ2-1 and V is TRBV19; D perhaps matches TRBD1 (6 bases). The V end lost 5 bases, the J end lost 5 bases, and 10 bases lay between the germline ends. The length of the CDR3 is 13 residues. Germline V gives CDR1 LNHDA, CDR2 SQIVND (reference sequence). The CDR3 sequence is CASSRRTDNEQFF. The CDR3 DNA is TGTGCCAGTAGTCGCCGGACAGACAATGAGCAGTTCTTC.

The genes are TRBV7-2 and TRBJ2-7; D is uncertain. CDR1 and CDR2 (germline): SGHTA, FQGNSA. The ends were cut back, 1 base at V and 6 bases at J, with 10 bases in the middle. The CDR3 sequence is 13 residues long. For the CDR3, the DNA is TGTGCCAGCAGCTTAGGCGTCCCGCTCGAGCAGTACTTC. The encoded protein is CASSLGVPLEQYF.

This rearrangement joins TRBV9 to TRBJ2-6, with D unresolved. V shed 0 bases and J shed 9 bases, with 4 bases lying between them. Per the germline V gene, CDR1 is SGDLS and CDR2 is YYNGEE. The CDR3 is 12 residues long. Here the CDR3 reads CASSVGSNVLTF. The CDR3 DNA reads TGTGCCAGCAGCGTAGGCAGCAACGTCCTGACTTTC.

The chain has TRBV7-9 and TRBJ1-2; the match to TRBD1 covers 8 bases. J gave up 4 bases and V 4 bases, and 11 bases lay outside the gene matches. Germline values: CDR1 SEHNR, CDR2 FQNEAQ (reference sequence). The CDR3 covers 16 residues. CDR3 nucleotides: TGTGCCAGCAGCTCGGACCTCGGGACAGGACTCTATGGCTACACCTTC. This translates into CASSSDLGTGLYGYTF.

The J gene is TRBJ2-7, the V gene TRBV4-1, with D perhaps matching TRBD2 (5 bases). This CDR3 is built from 15 residues. Germline loops: CDR1 MGHRA, CDR2 YSYEKL. The V end was cut by 0 bases, the J end by 1 base, with 10 bases between. The CDR3: CASSQEGAESYEQYF. The DNA for the CDR3 is TGCGCCAGCAGCCAAGAAGGAGCGGAGTCCTACGAGCAGTACTTC.

The chain joins TRBV5-1 to TRBJ1-2; the D gene is possibly TRBD1 (6 bases). The CDR3 is made up of 14 amino acids. The V end lost 0 bases, the J end lost 6 bases, and 12 bases lay between the germline ends. Per germline, CDR1 SGHRS and CDR2 YFSETQ. CDR3 protein: CASSLEQGMHGYTF. The CDR3 coding sequence is TGCGCCAGCAGCTTGGAGCAGGGGATGCATGGCTACACCTTC.

CDR3 residues: CASTQGLAGGSETQYF. The CDR3 DNA is TGCGCCAGCACCCAGGGACTAGCGGGGGGGTCGGAGACCCAGTACTTC. The chain combines TRBV5-1 with TRBJ2-5; 16 bases match TRBD2. In germline, CDR1 is SGHRS, CDR2 YFSETQ. Trimming at V came to 6 bases and at J to 5 bases, leaving 7 bases not matched to a gene. CDR3 length: 16 residues.

This clone has only a few counts. The chain carries TRBV2 and TRBJ1-2; D may be TRBD1 (5 bases). Looked up from germline, CDR1 is SNHLY and CDR2 is FYNNEI. Trimming shortened V by 6 bases and J by 2 bases, and 19 bases separated the two germline ends. The CDR3 has 16 amino acids. The CDR3 region is CASSPNRGQGNYGYTF. The CDR3 region has the DNA TGTGCCAGCAGCCCCAACAGAGGGCAGGGCAACTATGGCTACACCTTC.

This chain joins TRBV7-2 and TRBJ1-2; 8 nucleotides agree with TRBD1. V was pared by 0 bases and J by 5 bases, with 5 bases of the junction left unmatched. CDR3 size: 15 residues. Germline V CDR1 and CDR2: SGHTA, FQGNSA. The CDR3 nucleotides read TGTGCCAGCAGCTTAGCACAGGGGGTAGGGTATGGCTACACCTTC. Amino acid sequence: CASSLAQGVGYGYTF.

This clone was detected a few times. This chain joins TRBV6-6 and TRBJ1-6, with a tentative D call TRBD1 (5 bases). The CDR3 contains 15 residues. Germline CDR1 MNHNY, CDR2 SVGAGI (reference sequence). Trimming took 0 bases from V and 10 from J, leaving 13 bases between them. The CDR3 protein is CASSYSPPGQSPLHF. For the CDR3, the DNA is TGTGCCAGCAGTTACTCCCCCCCGGGGCAATCACCCCTCCACTTT.

The chain joins TRBV7-8 to TRBJ2-7, with D unresolved. V dropped 3 bases and J dropped 3 bases, with 9 bases sitting between them. In germline, CDR1 is SGHVS, CDR2 FQNEAQ. The CDR3 has 13 amino acids. CDR3 DNA: TGTGCCAGCAGCTTCGGCCGAGGCTACGAGCAGTACTTC. The encoded protein is CASSFGRGYEQYF.

V is TRBV19 and J is TRBJ1-2, with 7 bases identical to TRBD1. Germline lookup yields CDR1 LNHDA and CDR2 SQIVND (reference sequence). The CDR3 length is 17 residues. V gave up 5 bases and J gave up 3 bases; unmatched junction bases: 15. The CDR3 DNA reads TGTGCCAGTAGTGGAACAGGGGTGTCGTTTTCTCACTATGGCTACACCTTC. Amino acids: CASSGTGVSFSHYGYTF.

The rearrangement uses TRBV5-1 and TRBJ2-3, with a weak D call TRBD2 (5 bases). Germline values: CDR1 SGHRS, CDR2 YFSETQ. The CDR3 runs 16 residues. The V end lost 4 bases, the J end lost 0 bases, and 15 bases lay between the germline ends. The DNA of the CDR3 is TGCGCCAGCAGCCTAGGCGAGGACTCGAGCACAGATACGCAGTATTTT. Amino acid sequence: CASSLGEDSSTDTQYF.

The chain joins TRBV14 to TRBJ2-3; D call uncertain. V lost 2 bases to trimming and J lost 1 base, with 7 bases between them. Looked up from germline, CDR1 is SGHDN and CDR2 is FVKESK. CDR3 length: 14 amino acids. The CDR3: CASSQFGGTDTQYF. The CDR3 nucleotides read TGTGCCAGCAGCCAATTCGGTGGCACAGATACGCAGTATTTT.

The chain uses TRBV7-2 and TRBJ1-1; unclear D gene. Germline V gene sequence: CDR1 SGHTA, CDR2 FQGNSA. The CDR3 covers 14 residues. V shed 6 bases and J shed 1 base, with 12 bases lying between them. The CDR3 nucleotides read TGTGCCAGCAGACCGGCCAGAGAGAACACTGAAGCTTTCTTT. This gives the protein CASRPARENTEAFF.

The chain recombines TRBV5-1 with TRBJ1-4, with D possibly being TRBD1 (6 bases). CDR1 SGHRS and CDR2 YFSETQ come from the germline V gene. The CDR3 loop spans 14 amino acids. The ends were cut back, 0 bases at V and 7 bases at J, with 10 bases in the middle. CDR3 residues: CASSLVPGAEKLFF. The DNA of the CDR3 is TGCGCCAGCAGCTTGGTCCCAGGGGCTGAAAAACTGTTTTTT.

The CDR3 DNA reads TGTGCCAGTAGTCCCGTCCCGCCTCGGGAGCAGTACTTC. Its protein is CASSPVPPREQYF. The chain couples TRBV19 to TRBJ2-7; D call uncertain. V lost 5 bases, J lost 7 bases, and 15 bases lay in between. The germline CDR1 and CDR2 sequences are LNHDA and SQIVND (reference sequence). The CDR3 loop spans 13 amino acids. Supplemented by reference TRBV19 and TRBJ2-7, the full variable domain reads DGGITQSPKYLFRKEGQNVTLSCEQNLNHDAMYWYRQDPGQGLRLIYYSQIVNDFQKGDIAEGYSVSREKKESFPLTVTSAQKNPTAFYLCASSPVPPREQYFGPGTRLTVT.

V usage is TRBV5-4 and J usage is TRBJ1-4; TRBD1 agrees at 7 bases. The CDR3 totals 17 residues. Trimming at V came to 1 base and at J to 8 bases, leaving 14 bases not matched to a gene. The germline V gene has CDR1 SGHNT and CDR2 YYREEE (reference sequence). The chain's CDR3 is CASSLRGQSQAGEKLFF. The DNA of the CDR3 is TGTGCCAGCAGCTTGCGGGGACAGAGCCAGGCGGGAGAAAAACTGTTTTTT. The complete variable domain, with remaining parts taken from reference TRBV5-4 and TRBJ1-4, reads ETGVTQSPTHLIKTRGQQVTLRCSSQSGHNTVSWYQQALGQGPQFIFQYYREEENGRGNFPPRFSGLQFPNYSSELNVNALELDDSALYLCASSLRGQSQAGEKLFFGSGTQLSVL.

V is TRBV9 and J is TRBJ1-1; a possible D gene is TRBD1 (6 bases). The CDR3 covers 15 residues. V was cut by 0 bases and J by 1 base, with 10 bases left in between. Per germline, CDR1 SGDLS and CDR2 YYNGEE. CDR3 sequence: CASSVDTGPNTEAFF. CDR3 nucleotide sequence: TGTGCCAGCAGCGTAGATACAGGGCCGAACACTGAAGCTTTCTTT.